Shown below are 8 T cell receptor beta chains from a single sample sequenced in a study of PD-1 blockade in classical Hodgkin lymphoma (dated by TCRdb to 2020 to 2021). The sample's time point label, decoded: cycle 4 day 1 (C4D1), after less than 7 weeks of nivolumab. Relapse after autologous stem cell transplantation had occurred in all trial patients, and cohorts A, B and C were distinguished by prior brentuximab vedotin exposure. The method was the immunoSEQ multiplex PCR assay. Entries here come from immuneACCESS through TCRdb and include only in-frame sequences with V and J called. Some clones fail to appear in such tables; in the studies checked, an unresolved V gene covers under half of the shortfall, and the cause of the remainder is unknown. Present in this sample are more than 30,000 clones, 70% to 85% of which were seen just once. The ten top clones hold over 7.5% of the sample. Sequencing was performed on peripheral blood mononuclear cells (PBMCs), taken before the fourth cycle of nivolumab. All receptors derive from a human donor with classical Hodgkin lymphoma.

The chain links TRBV4-3 to TRBJ2-7, with TRBD2 identical over 11 bases. CDR1 is LGHNA, CDR2 YSLEER, per germline. With 4 bases clipped from V and 3 bases from J, the junction kept 5 bases outside the gene matches. This CDR3 region has 15 residues. The CDR3 DNA follows: TGCGCCAGCAGCCGAACTAGCGGGGGACTCTACGAGCAGTACTTC. Amino acid sequence: CASSRTSGGLYEQYF.

The sample holds a few counts of this clone. This rearrangement joins TRBV19 to TRBJ1-1; D remains ambiguous. Germline V gives CDR1 LNHDA, CDR2 SQIVND (reference sequence). Between the trimmed V and J ends, which lost 7 bases and 1 base, there was a span of 13 bases. The CDR3 length is 14 residues. This CDR3 reads CASKKENQNTEAFF. Written as DNA, the CDR3 is TGTGCCAGTAAGAAGGAGAACCAGAACACTGAAGCTTTCTTT.

The J gene is TRBJ2-7, the V gene TRBV6-5, with D unresolved. The length of the CDR3 is 12 residues. Germline V gene lookup returns CDR1 MNHEY and CDR2 SVGAGI. The V gene lost 5 bases and the J gene lost 2 bases, with 7 bases spanning the gap. CDR3 DNA sequence: TGTGCCAGCAGTGCCGGTCCCTACGAGCAGTACTTC. Translated, it gives CASSAGPYEQYF.

This chain connects TRBV2 to TRBJ2-7, with TRBD1 matching 9 bases. This CDR3 spans 15 amino acids. Germline CDR1 and CDR2: SNHLY and FYNNEI. V lost 5 bases and J lost 1; bases outside the gene matches: 6. CDR3 in DNA: TGTGCCAGCAGTACCGGGACAGGGATATCCTACGAGCAGTACTTC. Its translation is CASSTGTGISYEQYF.

V gene TRBV30 combines with J gene TRBJ1-2; D is undetermined. This CDR3 is 15 amino acids long. Germline CDR1 is GTSNPN and CDR2 is SVGIG (reference sequence). Trimming took 2 bases from V and 3 from J, leaving 16 bases between them. CDR3 sequence reads: CAWSLSVWEDYGYTF. DNA of the CDR3: TGTGCCTGGAGTTTAAGTGTCTGGGAGGACTATGGCTACACCTTC.

The CDR3 sequence is CASSRLTGPYEQYF. The CDR3 region has the DNA TGTGCCAGTAGCCGTTTGACGGGACCCTACGAGCAGTACTTC. The rearrangement links TRBV19 to TRBJ2-7; tentatively, D is TRBD1 or TRBD2 (5 bases each). Trimming took 6 bases from V and 2 from J, leaving 14 bases between them. CDR1 is LNHDA, CDR2 SQIVND, per germline (reference sequence). The CDR3 spans 14 residues.

In this sample, this clone turned up a few times. J is TRBJ1-1 and V is TRBV11-1; D remains ambiguous. Germline CDR1 reads SGHAT; CDR2 reads FQDESV (reference sequence). The CDR3 consists of 17 residues. V shed 1 base and J shed 0 bases, with 15 bases lying between them. The CDR3 protein is CASSLDGRTRMNTEAFF. CDR3 sequence (DNA): TGTGCCAGCAGCTTAGATGGCCGGACCCGAATGAACACTGAAGCTTTCTTT. Full variable domain (missing parts from reference TRBV11-1 and TRBJ1-1): EAEVAQSPRYKITEKSQAVAFWCDPISGHATLYWYRQILGQGPELLVQFQDESVVDDSQLPKDRFSAERLKGVDSTLKIQPAELGDSAMYLCASSLDGRTRMNTEAFFGQGTRLTVV.

This clone was counted between two and nine times. The chain joins TRBV5-4 to TRBJ2-4; 11 bases are shared with TRBD1. The CDR3 consists of 17 residues. The V and J ends lost 0 bases and 0 bases, in that order; junction bases with no gene match: 2. Per the germline V gene, CDR1 is SGHNT and CDR2 is YYREEE (reference sequence). The CDR3 nucleotides are TGTGCCAGCAGCTTGGGGGACAGGGGGATAGCCAAAAACATTCAGTACTTC. The encoded protein is CASSLGDRGIAKNIQYF. Drawing the rest from reference TRBV5-4 and TRBJ2-4, the complete variable domain is ETGVTQSPTHLIKTRGQQVTLRCSSQSGHNTVSWYQQALGQGPQFIFQYYREEENGRGNFPPRFSGLQFPNYSSELNVNALELDDSALYLCASSLGDRGIAKNIQYFGAGTRLSVL.